This T cell receptor beta chain was recovered during a study of immune evolution from preneoplasia to lung adenocarcinoma. Study outcomes and limitations: Normal lung had highest clonality; later lesions appeared denser, more diverse. T cell clonality was higher in KRAS-mutant than EGFR-mutant or wild-type nodules. Top clone frequencies peaked in normal lung, apparently declining through invasive adenocarcinoma.

Notes on this clone: No antigen is known for it.

After pathologic assessment, macro-dissection selected premalignant or tumor cells for extraction. The protocol was immunoSEQ multiplex PCR, while the TCRdb copy is restricted to in-frame clones and leaves out a portion. The repertoire holds about 14,000 clones, with roughly 78% as singletons. The TCR originated in a person aged 70 to 80 with lung adenocarcinoma. The sequenced material came from FFPE minimally invasive lung adenocarcinoma tissue.

CDR3 DNA: TGTGCCAGCTCATCCCAGGCGTCAGGGGGCACTGAAGCTTTCTTT. Its protein product is CASSSQASGGTEAFF. This chain uses TRBV18 with TRBJ1-1; 7 nucleotides agree with TRBD1. J gave up 4 bases and V 5 bases, and 10 bases lay outside the gene matches. CDR3 size: 15 residues. CDR1 and CDR2 from the germline V gene are KGHSH and LQKENI.